This T cell receptor (beta chain) was obtained from a study of a mutant IDH1 vaccine in newly diagnosed glioma. Time point denoted: week 23, last vaccination. Doses comprised 300 ug of mutant IDH1 20-mer peptide each, plus topical imiquimod. Trimming took off 2 bases at V and 2 bases at J, with 10 bases between the two ends. This CDR3 spans 14 amino acids. Germline-derived CDR1 and CDR2 are MNHEY and SMNVEV (reference sequence). The data were produced by immunoSEQ multiplex PCR, yet TCRdb's version contains in-frame clones alone and is incomplete. This sample has around 34,000 clones, with about four fifths found just once. Concerning this clone itself: Its target is not known.

Here the sequenced sample was PBMCs, taken from a glioma patient whose treatment included an IDH1 peptide vaccine. This rearrangement joins TRBV27 to TRBJ2-7; possibly TRBD1 for D (5 bases). This clonotype originated in a man aged 40-50 years with glioma. In DNA, the CDR3 is TGTGCCAGCAGTTTAACTCCCAGGGCCTACGAGCAGTACTTC. Its translation is CASSLTPRAYEQYF.